The 24 T cell receptor beta chains below all came from one sample that was sequenced in a study of CD8 T cells in ankylosing spondylitis. MiXCR was run by TCRdb on the 5' RACE reads, yielding one entry per CDR3 protein. The data hold fewer than 250,000 distinct CDR3 sequences, with about 10% observed a single time. Sequences were obtained from blood, either unsorted or a sorted T cell fraction (not recorded which). The source is a male donor with ankylosing spondylitis or in good health (not recorded which).

This clonotype was counted at least ten times. The chain couples TRBV30 to TRBJ1-3; D is ambiguous. The V and J ends lost 5 bases and 4 bases respectively, with 6 bases between them. Germline CDR1 reads GTSNPN; CDR2 reads SVGIG (reference sequence). The CDR3 is made up of 11 amino acids. The CDR3 DNA sequence: TGTGCCTGGTCCCCCGGAAACACCATATATTTT. It yields the protein CAWSPGNTIYF.

The table lists this clonotype with many counts. The rearrangement links TRBV3-1 to TRBJ1-2, with D tentatively TRBD1 (6 bases). V was pared by 11 bases and J by 8 bases, with 21 bases between. The CDR3 spans 13 residues. Per the germline V gene, CDR1 is LGHDT and CDR2 is YNNKEL (reference sequence). CDR3 bases: TGTGCCGGTTCGACAGGATGGTTTGCGGGCTACACCTTC. Its translation is CAGSTGWFAGYTF.

This clonotype was seen only a few times. This chain links TRBV24-1 with TRBJ2-1, with 10 bases aligning to TRBD1. The germline CDR1 and CDR2 sequences are KGHDR and SFDVKD. CDR3 length: 16 amino acids. Unmatched junction bases numbered 9, after V lost 5 bases and J lost 6 bases. CDR3 in DNA: TGTGCCACCAGTGCCGTGACCGGGACAGGGGCCAATGAGCAGTTCTTC. Encoded protein: CATSAVTGTGANEQFF.

This clonotype has a count of ten or more. V gene TRBV29-1 combines with J gene TRBJ2-1, with D perhaps assigned TRBD1 or TRBD2 (5 bases each). The V gene lost 8 bases and the J gene lost 6 bases, with 8 bases spanning the gap. CDR3 length: 10 amino acids. Germline V gene sequence: CDR1 SQVTM, CDR2 ANQGSEA. CDR3 sequence (DNA): TGCAGCTCTGGGACCAATGAGCAGTTCTTC. Translating it yields CSSGTNEQFF.

This clonotype has at least ten counts. The chain combines TRBV20-1 with TRBJ2-5; D is unresolved. Trimming took 6 bases from V and 3 from J, leaving 17 bases between them. Germline V CDR1 and CDR2: DFQATT, SNEGSKA (reference sequence). The CDR3 sequence is 14 residues long. CDR3 in amino acids: CSAPKLGSKETQYF. CDR3 in DNA: TGCAGTGCCCCGAAACTGGGCTCAAAAGAGACCCAGTACTTC.

This clonotype has ten or more counts. The rearrangement links TRBV5-1 to TRBJ2-1; D gene uncertain. The V and J ends lost 3 bases and 0 bases respectively, with 10 bases between them. CDR3 length: 15 amino acids. Per germline, CDR1 SGHRS and CDR2 YFSETQ. CDR3 DNA sequence: TGCGCCAGCAGCTCCACTACGAGCTCCTACAATGAGCAGTTCTTC. It yields the protein CASSSTTSSYNEQFF.

This clonotype was detected ten times or more. This chain uses TRBV3-1 with TRBJ2-7; 9 positions match TRBD2. Germline values: CDR1 LGHDT, CDR2 YNNKEL (reference sequence). The junction had 10 bases not matched to a gene; V was cut back by 4 bases and J by 3 bases. CDR3 length: 16 residues. DNA of the CDR3: TGTGCCAGCAGCCCCGGCAGTAGCGGGAGCGGCTACGAGCAGTACTTC. It is translated as CASSPGSSGSGYEQYF.

This clonotype came up many times. This sequence joins TRBV27 and TRBJ2-7; maybe TRBD1 (6 bases). Deletions cut 3 bases from V and 2 bases from J, with 17 bases between. Germline CDR1 is MNHEY and CDR2 is SMNVEV (reference sequence). CDR3 length equals 16 residues. CDR3 sequence (DNA): TGTGCCAGCAGTTTCCTGGGGGCGAAATCCGCCTACGAGCAGTACTTC. The encoded protein is CASSFLGAKSAYEQYF.

This clonotype was seen at least ten times. The rearrangement joins TRBV20-1 to TRBJ2-2, with TRBD2 matching over 12 bases. V gave up 3 bases and J gave up 5 bases; unmatched junction bases: 4. The CDR3 extends over 15 amino acids. Germline CDR1 and CDR2: DFQATT and SNEGSKA (reference sequence). CDR3 sequence: CSASALAGGTGELFF. In nucleotides, the CDR3 is TGCAGTGCTAGCGCCCTAGCGGGGGGGACCGGGGAGCTGTTTTTT.

This clonotype was detected ten times or more. The rearrangement uses TRBV30 and TRBJ1-2; D remains unclear. V lost 2 bases, J lost 7 bases, and 8 bases lay in between. There are 11 residues in the CDR3. Germline V gene lookup returns CDR1 GTSNPN and CDR2 SVGIG (reference sequence). CDR3 region: CAWSPSSGYTF. Here the CDR3 DNA reads TGTGCCTGGAGTCCCAGCTCTGGCTACACCTTC.

This clonotype has ten or more counts. V is TRBV5-1 and J is TRBJ2-5; 9 nucleotides align to TRBD2. V was clipped by 4 bases and J by 4 bases; unmatched bases: 2. The CDR3 runs 13 residues. Germline V CDR1 and CDR2: SGHRS, YFSETQ. For the CDR3, the DNA is TGCGCCAGCAGCGGCGGGGGGGCAGAGACCCAGTACTTC. Amino acids: CASSGGGAETQYF.

In its sample, this clonotype was seen many times. CDR3 bases: TGTGCCAGCACCATAAGGGTCACTAGCGGGGGCCCTCGGGCTAGCACAGATACGCAGTATTTT. Protein sequence: CASTIRVTSGGPRASTDTQYF. The gene calls are TRBV6-4 and TRBJ2-3; TRBD2 matches 11 bases. Trimming removed 7 bases from V and 0 bases from J; junction bases left unmatched: 21. The CDR3 covers 21 residues. Germline V gene lookup returns CDR1 MRHNA and CDR2 SNTAGT.

About this clonotype itself: One end of the junction is discordant with germline, which a read error may explain. V is TRBV20-1 and J is TRBJ1-2; D ambiguous. There are 17 residues in the CDR3. Germline lookup yields CDR1 DFQATT and CDR2 SNEGSKA (reference sequence). CDR3 residues: CCASRLYVGKDFYGYTF. In DNA form, the CDR3 reads TGCTGTGCTAGTCGGCTTTATGTTGGCAAAGATTTTTATGGCTACACCTTC.

The gene calls are TRBV6-2 or TRBV6-3 and TRBJ2-7, with TRBD2 identical over 10 bases. V lost 5 bases, J lost 5 bases, and 6 bases stayed unmatched. This CDR3 region has 14 residues. Germline CDR1 and CDR2: MNHEY and SVGEGT. The CDR3 region is CASSTAGGPDEQYF. Written as DNA, the CDR3 is TGTGCCAGCAGTACAGCGGGAGGGCCGGACGAGCAGTACTTC.

This clonotype was picked up a small number of times. This chain uses TRBV7-8 with TRBJ1-1; perhaps TRBD1 as D (5 bases). From germline, CDR1 is SGHVS and CDR2 FQNEAQ. The CDR3 runs to 19 residues. V was pared by 5 bases and J by 0 bases, with 25 bases between. CDR3 nucleotides: TGTGCCAGCAGCCAAAATAGCCCGGGGGAAGTAGCCATGAACACTGAAGCTTTCTTT. It yields the protein CASSQNSPGEVAMNTEAFF.

This clonotype was counted ten times or more. V gene TRBV14 combines with J gene TRBJ1-1; tentative D call: TRBD1 (5 bases). Trimming cost V 4 bases and J 4 bases, with 10 bases left between them. In germline, CDR1 is SGHDN, CDR2 FVKESK. The CDR3 is made up of 13 amino acids. CDR3 sequence (DNA): TGTGCCAGCAGCCCCCAAAGGGGCACTGAAGCTTTCTTT. It encodes CASSPQRGTEAFF.

There are many counts of this clonotype. This sequence joins TRBV13 and TRBJ2-7; D uncertain. The germline V gene has CDR1 PRHDT and CDR2 FYEKMQ (reference sequence). The CDR3 is made up of 13 amino acids. Trimming shortened V by 0 bases and J by 5 bases, and 8 bases separated the two germline ends. CDR3 sequence: CASSLGGDNEQYF. DNA of the CDR3: TGTGCCAGCAGCTTAGGGGGCGATAACGAGCAGTACTTC.

This clonotype was detected many times. The chain carries TRBV30 and TRBJ2-7, with D possibly being TRBD1 (5 bases). CDR3 length equals 12 residues. Deletions cut 2 bases from V and 0 bases from J, with 5 bases between. From germline, CDR1 is GTSNPN and CDR2 SVGIG (reference sequence). CDR3 region: CAWSQGSYEQYF. The CDR3 bases are TGTGCCTGGAGTCAGGGCTCCTACGAGCAGTACTTC.

This clonotype has just a few counts. The rearrangement uses TRBV21-1 and TRBJ1-2. TRBV21-1 corresponds to a pseudogene. The CDR3 has 13 residues. For the CDR3, the DNA is TGTGCCAGCAGCAACCTCCCTAACTATGGCTACACCTTC. It specifies CASSNLPNYGYTF.

This chain uses TRBV12-3 or TRBV12-4 with TRBJ2-3; 7 nucleotides align to TRBD2. The CDR3 contains 17 residues. Trimming removed 2 bases from V and 2 bases from J; junction bases left unmatched: 10. The CDR3 here is CASSLIPGRTITDTQYF. CDR3 DNA sequence: TGTGCCAGCAGTTTAATCCCCGGGAGGACTATCACAGATACGCAGTATTTT.

The table lists this clonotype with a few counts. V is TRBV19 and J is TRBJ1-1, with a tentative D call TRBD1 (6 bases). Per the germline V gene, CDR1 is LNHDA and CDR2 is SQIVND (reference sequence). Trimming took 6 bases from V and 0 from J, leaving 8 bases between them. The CDR3 extends over 13 amino acids. For the CDR3, the DNA is TGTGCCAGTAGCAGGGGTTTGAACACTGAAGCTTTCTTT. Protein: CASSRGLNTEAFF.

This clonotype was observed at least ten times. The chain uses TRBV20-1 and TRBJ2-1, with 8 nucleotides matching TRBD2. V lost 5 bases, J lost 6 bases, and 12 bases stayed unmatched. CDR1 and CDR2 (germline): DFQATT, SNEGSKA (reference sequence). The CDR3 contains 15 residues. CDR3 sequence: CSALLSGGGPNEQFF. The CDR3 DNA reads TGCAGTGCTCTGCTAAGCGGGGGTGGGCCCAATGAGCAGTTCTTC.

This clonotype was counted at least ten times. The gene calls are TRBV29-1 and TRBJ1-1, with a tentative D call TRBD1 (5 bases). Trimming removed 8 bases from V and 5 bases from J, with 18 bases in between. The germline gives CDR1 SQVTM, CDR2 ANQGSEA. There are 13 residues in the CDR3. The CDR3 DNA reads TGCAGCATCCGACAGCGGGGAGAAACTGAAGCTTTCTTT. It codes for CSIRQRGETEAFF.

This clonotype has at least ten counts. V gene TRBV12-3 or TRBV12-4 combines with J gene TRBJ1-1; D uncertain. The germline V and J ends were trimmed by 3 bases and 7 bases, with 9 bases remaining between them. The CDR3 runs 12 residues. CDR3 sequence: CASSFGGYEAFF. The CDR3 bases are TGTGCCAGCAGTTTTGGAGGCTATGAAGCTTTCTTT.